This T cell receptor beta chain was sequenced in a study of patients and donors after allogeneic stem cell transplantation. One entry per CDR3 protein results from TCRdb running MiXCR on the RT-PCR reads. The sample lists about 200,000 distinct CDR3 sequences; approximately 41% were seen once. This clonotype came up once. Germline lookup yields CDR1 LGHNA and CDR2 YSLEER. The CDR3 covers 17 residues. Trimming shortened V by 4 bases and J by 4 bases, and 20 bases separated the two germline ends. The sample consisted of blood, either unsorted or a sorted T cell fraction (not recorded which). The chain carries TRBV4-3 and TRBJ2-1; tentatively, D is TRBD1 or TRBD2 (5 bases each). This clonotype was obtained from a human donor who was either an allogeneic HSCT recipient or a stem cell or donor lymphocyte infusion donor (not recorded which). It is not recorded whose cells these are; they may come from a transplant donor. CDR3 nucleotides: TGCGCCAGCAGCCGACAAGGGGACCAGCGGATTTACAATGAGCAGTTCTTC. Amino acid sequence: CASSRQGDQRIYNEQFF.